Sequencing of this T cell receptor beta chain was carried out in a study of blood T cell repertoires in COVID-19. Germline CDR1 reads LNHDA; CDR2 reads SQIVND (reference sequence). The CDR3 totals 13 residues. Trimming left V 3 bases short and J 3 bases short, with 8 bases between. Sequencing used immunoSEQ multiplex PCR; TCRdb keeps in-frame clones, though not all of them. Of 200,000 to 250,000 clones in the sample, roughly 76% were seen once. J is TRBJ1-2 and V is TRBV19, with D unclear. The TCR comes from a woman of 80 years or more with COVID-19, enrolled during active disease. Sequences were obtained from peripheral blood. The CDR3 is CASSIKEDYGYTF. Here the CDR3 DNA reads TGTGCCAGTAGTATCAAGGAGGACTATGGCTACACCTTC.